The rows below give T cell receptor beta chains drawn from one sample of a study of cytomegalovirus exposure and HLA in healthy donors. The table came from immunoSEQ multiplex PCR; TCRdb's copy has only in-frame clones and leaves some out. Among some 150,000 clones listed, around 75% were seen once. What was sequenced was PBMCs. These receptors were collected from a man between 60 and 70 years old in good health and CMV-seronegative. CDR3s include the opening cysteine and the closing phenylalanine or tryptophan. Fields, in order: D gene, V gene, J gene, clone size, CDR3 protein, CDR3 DNA. D genes are given only for firm matches. Size tells how often a clone was seen (once, few, many) or the class of an expanded clone, and some rows leave it out.

d_gene: NA; v_gene: TRBV15; j_gene: TRBJ2-7; abundance: NA; CDR3aa: CATSRDISYEQYF; CDR3nt: TGTGCCACCAGCAGAGATATCTCCTACGAGCAGTACTTC
d_gene: NA; v_gene: TRBV28; j_gene: TRBJ2-7; abundance: NA; CDR3aa: CASSTYSRPSSYEQYF; CDR3nt: TGTGCCAGCAGTACATACAGTCGCCCGAGCTCCTACGAGCAGTACTTC
d_gene: TRBD1; v_gene: TRBV5-4; j_gene: TRBJ1-3; abundance: NA; CDR3aa: CASSFEGTGVGNTIYF; CDR3nt: TGTGCCAGCAGCTTTGAGGGAACAGGGGTTGGAAACACCATATATTTT
d_gene: TRBD2; v_gene: TRBV28; j_gene: TRBJ2-1; abundance: NA; CDR3aa: CASSRREGRSSYNEQFF; CDR3nt: TGTGCCAGCAGTCGCCGGGAGGGACGTAGCTCCTACAATGAGCAGTTCTTC
d_gene: TRBD2; v_gene: TRBV18; j_gene: TRBJ2-2; abundance: NA; CDR3aa: CASSPPAGTSGRMGWNTGELFF; CDR3nt: TGTGCCAGCTCACCTCCCGCCGGGACTAGCGGCCGTATGGGATGGAACACCGGGGAGCTGTTTTTT
d_gene: TRBD1; v_gene: TRBV5-1; j_gene: TRBJ1-2; abundance: NA; CDR3aa: CASSLDVQGAGGYTF; CDR3nt: TGCGCCAGCAGCTTGGACGTGCAGGGGGCGGGTGGCTACACCTTC
d_gene: NA; v_gene: TRBV27; j_gene: TRBJ2-7; abundance: NA; CDR3aa: CASSLSGGGYEQYF; CDR3nt: TGTGCCAGCAGTTTATCAGGGGGAGGGTACGAGCAGTACTTC
d_gene: NA; v_gene: TRBV4-3; j_gene: TRBJ2-5; abundance: NA; CDR3aa: CASSEDRTQETQYF; CDR3nt: TGCGCCAGCAGCGAGGACAGAACGCAAGAGACTCAGTACTTC
d_gene: TRBD2; v_gene: TRBV18; j_gene: TRBJ2-7; abundance: NA; CDR3aa: CASSPSGSGRGYEQYF; CDR3nt: TGTGCCAGCTCCCCATCCGGTTCAGGGAGGGGCTACGAGCAGTACTTC
d_gene: NA; v_gene: TRBV21-1; j_gene: TRBJ2-5; abundance: once; CDR3aa: CASSKSLLQGDLGRLQETQYF; CDR3nt: TGTGCCAGCAGCAAAAGTCTCCTACAGGGGGACTTGGGAAGATTGCAAGAGACCCAGTACTTC
d_gene: TRBD1; v_gene: TRBV28; j_gene: TRBJ1-2; abundance: few; CDR3aa: CASRTGVSDYGYTF; CDR3nt: TGTGCCAGTCGGACAGGGGTTTCTGACTATGGCTACACCTTC
d_gene: NA; v_gene: TRBV6-1; j_gene: TRBJ1-5; abundance: NA; CDR3aa: CASKRGAADQPQHF; CDR3nt: TGTGCCAGCAAACGCGGGGCAGCAGATCAGCCCCAGCATTTT